These 15 T cell receptor beta chains were sequenced from one sample in a study of blood T cell repertoires in COVID-19. TCRdb keeps only in-frame clones here, not all; method: immunoSEQ multiplex PCR. The sample shows 90,000 to 120,000 clones, approximately 85% of them seen only once. Sequenced: peripheral blood. The receptors come from a human donor in a cohort sampled during active COVID-19.

The chain links TRBV2 to TRBJ2-7; TRBD1 agrees at 8 bases. From germline, CDR1 is SNHLY and CDR2 FYNNEI. V lost 6 bases to trimming and J lost 6 bases; unmatched junction nucleotides: 13. This CDR3 has 15 residues. As DNA, the CDR3 is TGTGCCAGCAGGGATACAGGGGGACGAGGCCTCGAGCAGTACTTC. Residues: CASRDTGGRGLEQYF. The full variable domain, with the rest looked up from reference TRBV2 and TRBJ2-7, is EPEVTQTPSHQVTQMGQEVILRCVPISNHLYFYWYRQILGQKVEFLVSFYNNEISEKSEIFDDQFSVERPDGSNFTLKIRSTKLEDSAMYFCASRDTGGRGLEQYFGPGTRLTVT.

V gene TRBV5-1 combines with J gene TRBJ1-1; the D gene is possibly TRBD1 (5 bases). Trimming pared 0 bases from V and 12 bases from J, leaving 15 bases between. The CDR3 is made up of 13 amino acids. Germline V gene lookup returns CDR1 SGHRS and CDR2 YFSETQ. This CDR3 reads CASSLGWQGVSFF. The DNA for the CDR3 is TGCGCCAGCAGCTTGGGATGGCAGGGTGTATCTTTCTTT.

The rearrangement uses TRBV4-1 and TRBJ1-3; D possibly corresponds to TRBD1 (5 bases). V dropped 6 bases and J dropped 0 bases, with 12 bases sitting between them. The CDR3 is made up of 15 amino acids. Germline V gene data show CDR1 as MGHRA and CDR2 as YSYEKL. The CDR3 DNA reads TGCGCCAGCAGGTCGGACATTCTCTCTGGAAACACCATATATTTT. Encoded protein: CASRSDILSGNTIYF.

The chain employs TRBV29-1 and TRBJ2-3; D gene uncertain. This CDR3 comprises 13 residues. The germline gives CDR1 SQVTM, CDR2 ANQGSEA. V lost 7 bases to trimming and J lost 2 bases, with 13 bases between them. The CDR3 protein is CSAEPGLTDTQYF. The CDR3 DNA sequence: TGCAGCGCCGAGCCAGGTCTCACAGATACGCAGTATTTT.

This chain links TRBV12-5 with TRBJ2-6; tentative D call: TRBD2 (6 bases). This CDR3 spans 18 amino acids. The ends were cut back, 7 bases at V and 0 bases at J, with 19 bases in the middle. Germline V gives CDR1 LGHNT, CDR2 FRNRAP. CDR3: CASETGPPDYSGANVLTF. The CDR3 region has the DNA TGTGCTAGTGAGACCGGGCCCCCGGACTACTCTGGGGCCAACGTCCTGACTTTC.

This chain uses TRBV27 with TRBJ2-2; 9 bases map to TRBD2. The germline CDR1 and CDR2 sequences are MNHEY and SMNVEV (reference sequence). V lost 9 bases and J lost 3; bases outside the gene matches: 5. The CDR3 has 14 amino acids. The CDR3 spells CASGLAIYTGELFF. The CDR3, as DNA: TGTGCCAGTGGACTAGCGATATACACCGGGGAGCTGTTTTTT.

The rearrangement uses TRBV3-1 (or the pseudogene TRBV3-2) and TRBJ2-1; D not certain. Trimming cost V 6 bases and J 0 bases, with 6 bases left between them. The germline V gene encodes CDR1 LGHDT and CDR2 YNNKEL (reference sequence). The CDR3 has 13 residues. CDR3 sequence (DNA): TGTGCCAGCAGAGAGAGCTCCTACAATGAGCAGTTCTTC. Amino acids: CASRESSYNEQFF.

This clone was seen just once. The chain uses TRBV7-6 and TRBJ1-1; D perhaps matches TRBD1 (5 bases). Trimming shortened V by 5 bases and J by 3 bases, and 13 bases separated the two germline ends. Per the germline V gene, CDR1 is SGHVS and CDR2 is FNYEAQ. CDR3 length: 14 residues. CDR3 DNA sequence: TGTGCCAGCAGCATAGGGGCAGGGTACACTGAAGCTTTCTTT. As protein: CASSIGAGYTEAFF. Full variable domain (rest looked up from reference TRBV7-6 and TRBJ1-1): GAGVSQSPRYKVTKRGQDVALRCDPISGHVSLYWYRQALGQGPEFLTYFNYEAQQDKSGLPNDRFSAERPEGSISTLTIQRTEQRDSAMYRCASSIGAGYTEAFFGQGTRLTVV.

The chain has TRBV27 and TRBJ1-1; a possible D gene is TRBD1 (5 bases). The length of the CDR3 is 15 residues. In germline, CDR1 is MNHEY, CDR2 SMNVEV (reference sequence). Trimming pared 4 bases from V and 1 base from J, leaving 13 bases between. As DNA, the CDR3 is TGTGCCAGCAGTTGGCGGACGGGGGAGAACACTGAAGCTTTCTTT. This translates into CASSWRTGENTEAFF.

The V call is TRBV19, the J call TRBJ2-5; TRBD2 aligns across 10 bases. The V and J ends lost 1 base and 8 bases, in that order; junction bases with no gene match: 7. In germline, CDR1 is LNHDA, CDR2 SQIVND (reference sequence). The CDR3 loop spans 15 amino acids. The CDR3 sequence: CASSIGGLAQRTQYF. The CDR3 coding sequence is TGTGCCAGTAGTATAGGGGGACTAGCGCAACGAACCCAGTACTTC.

The chain is built from TRBV21-1 and TRBJ1-2. TRBV21-1 constitutes a pseudogene. The CDR3 runs 19 residues. In DNA, the CDR3 is TGTGCCAGCAGCCTAAAGTACGGGGAAGAAGGACCAGCCCACTATGGCTACACCTTC. Its protein product is CASSLKYGEEGPAHYGYTF.

V usage is TRBV5-6 and J usage is TRBJ1-1; D may be TRBD1 (5 bases). The CDR3 has 14 amino acids. CDR1 is SGHDT, CDR2 YYEEEE, per germline. The V end was cut by 3 bases, the J end by 1 base, with 10 bases between. The CDR3 is CASSSGRGNTEAFF. The CDR3 nucleotides read TGTGCCAGCAGCTCGGGGCGGGGGAACACTGAAGCTTTCTTT.

V is TRBV9 and J is TRBJ2-7; perhaps TRBD2 as D (6 bases). V lost 4 bases, J lost 1 base, and 9 bases lay in between. The CDR3 sequence is 13 residues long. Germline V gene data show CDR1 as SGDLS and CDR2 as YYNGEE. In DNA form, the CDR3 reads TGTGCCAGCAGCCCCGGGAGATCCTACGAGCAGTACTTC. It specifies CASSPGRSYEQYF.

The chain has TRBV3-1 (or the pseudogene TRBV3-2) and TRBJ2-1, with TRBD1 matching over 10 bases. The CDR3 sequence is 13 residues long. J gave up 15 bases and V 2 bases, and 7 bases lay outside the gene matches. Per germline, CDR1 LGHDT and CDR2 YNNKEL (reference sequence). The chain's CDR3 is CASSQSRQGAGFF. The CDR3 nucleotides read TGTGCCAGCAGCCAAAGCCGACAGGGGGCAGGGTTCTTC.

The chain employs TRBV19 and TRBJ1-2, with TRBD1 matching 9 bases. The CDR3 loop spans 15 amino acids. Unmatched junction bases numbered 7, after V lost 6 bases and J lost 2 bases. The germline V gene has CDR1 LNHDA and CDR2 SQIVND (reference sequence). The DNA for the CDR3 is TGTGCCAGTAGCCCCGGGACAGGGCTAAACTATGGCTACACCTTC. As protein: CASSPGTGLNYGYTF.